Described below is a single TCR beta chain sequence and its context. The sample belongs to a study of blood T cell repertoires in COVID-19. About the research overall: The study drew acute and convalescent COVID-19 samples from the United States, Italy and Spain. In each case, the material was cDNA or gDNA derived from T cells, B-cell-depleted T cells, or PBMCs.

Authors' processing steps: Reference gene primer amplification in the assay estimated nucleated cell counts. TCRdb keeps only in-frame clones here, not all; method: immunoSEQ multiplex PCR. That table supplies the V and J calls and clone size; D and trimming were determined from the DNA. Here the sample spans some 180,000 clones, 70% to 80% being singletons. Trimming at V came to 5 bases and at J to 8 bases, leaving 3 bases not matched to a gene. CDR1 is LGHNT, CDR2 FRNRAP, per germline. This CDR3 region has 13 residues. The gene calls are TRBV12-5 and TRBJ1-4; TRBD1 matches at 9 bases. The clonotype was recovered from a woman aged 50 to 60 with active or convalescent COVID-19. The material sequenced was peripheral blood. In nucleotides, the CDR3 is TGTGCTAGTGGTCTCGGACAGGGGGAAAAACTGTTTTTT. It codes for CASGLGQGEKLFF.